The rows below give T cell receptor beta chains drawn from one sample of a study of memory CD8 T cells in hepatitis C reinfection. The repertoire was sequenced with immunoSEQ multiplex PCR; TCRdb's copy has only in-frame clones and lacks some. The sample lists a few thousand clones; roughly 89% were seen once. Sequencing used naive CD8+ T cells sorted from blood. The origin of the receptors is a man between 45 and 60 years old with hepatitis C virus infection. Both conserved end residues are part of each CDR3.

v_call: TRBV5-4
j_call: TRBJ2-7
cdr3_aa: CASSLAGVDEQYF

v_call: TRBV25-1
j_call: TRBJ2-5
cdr3_aa: CASRQLQETQYF

v_call: TRBV5-5
j_call: TRBJ1-3
cdr3_aa: CASSLGTGFGNTIYF

v_call: TRBV4-3
j_call: TRBJ1-3
cdr3_aa: CASSQDFRVSSGNTIYF

v_call: TRBV11-2
j_call: TRBJ2-1
cdr3_aa: CASSFLLAGGVENEQFF

v_call: TRBV2
j_call: TRBJ2-1
cdr3_aa: CASSEKGDEQFF

v_call: TRBV27
j_call: TRBJ1-1
cdr3_aa: CASSPIGQGAMNTEAFF

v_call: TRBV4-3
j_call: TRBJ1-1
cdr3_aa: CASSVGEGRVNTEAFF

v_call: TRBV4-1
j_call: TRBJ1-5
cdr3_aa: CASSQDSYIYQPQHF

v_call: TRBV30
j_call: TRBJ2-7
cdr3_aa: CAWIPPDTYSEQYF

v_call: TRBV19
j_call: TRBJ1-4
cdr3_aa: CASEQGNEKLFF

v_call: TRBV9
j_call: TRBJ2-1
cdr3_aa: CASSVSGREQFF

v_call: TRBV10-3
j_call: TRBJ1-3
cdr3_aa: CAISESPETGFISGNTIYF

v_call: TRBV5-4
j_call: TRBJ1-1
cdr3_aa: CASSLAGSSEAFF

v_call: TRBV7-8
j_call: TRBJ2-7
cdr3_aa: CASSSDRQAFPYEQYF

v_call: TRBV9
j_call: TRBJ1-1
cdr3_aa: CASSAGTGGFRVNTEAFF

v_call: TRBV13
j_call: TRBJ2-1
cdr3_aa: CASSPRGGANEQFF

v_call: TRBV9
j_call: TRBJ2-4
cdr3_aa: CASSRGSGRGDIQYF

v_call: TRBV6-4
j_call: TRBJ2-1
cdr3_aa: CASSDSRGGGNEQFF